Following are 9 T cell receptor beta chains from one sample sequenced in a study of blood T cell repertoires in COVID-19 (dated by TCRdb to the early 2020s). The library came from the immunoSEQ multiplex PCR assay. TCRdb limited this immuneACCESS table to in-frame rearrangements with V and J called. A share of clones is missing; checked studies link under half to unresolved V genes, and the rest is unexplained. This sample gives some 490,000 clones in total; 80% to 90% of them show up just once. The top ten constitute 8% to 9.5% of the sample. The sequencing sample was made of PBMCs or T cells enriched from blood (not recorded which). The receptors derive from an older woman who had recovered from COVID-19.

The V gene is TRBV4-2, the J gene TRBJ1-5; 7 bases map to TRBD1. Germline V gene data show CDR1 as LGHNA and CDR2 as YNFKEQ. V was pared by 0 bases and J by 4 bases, with 6 bases of the junction left unmatched. The CDR3 consists of 16 residues. The CDR3 protein is CASSQDPQGDNQPQHF. For the CDR3, the DNA is TGTGCCAGCAGCCAAGACCCCCAGGGGGATAATCAGCCCCAGCATTTT.

This rearrangement joins TRBV3-1 (or the pseudogene TRBV3-2) to TRBJ1-2, with 7 bases fitting TRBD1. This CDR3 has 15 amino acids. The V segment lost 0 bases and the J segment 5 bases; nucleotides outside the gene matches: 6. The germline CDR1 and CDR2 sequences are LGHDT and YNNKEL (reference sequence). CDR3: CASSQDGGGGYGYTF. The CDR3 nucleotides read TGTGCCAGCAGCCAAGATGGAGGGGGCGGATATGGCTACACCTTC.

V and J are TRBV27 and TRBJ2-4; 7 bases map to TRBD1. There are 16 residues in the CDR3. Trimming took 5 bases from V and 0 from J; bases not matched to a gene: 7. Germline CDR1 is MNHEY and CDR2 is SMNVEV (reference sequence). The CDR3 nucleotides read TGTGCCAGCAGTCCGGACAGGTCTTTAGCCAAAAACATTCAGTACTTC. Its protein product is CASSPDRSLAKNIQYF.

The V gene is TRBV2, the J gene TRBJ2-7; D may be TRBD2 (6 bases). The germline V and J ends were trimmed by 3 bases and 7 bases, with 13 bases remaining between them. Germline V gene data show CDR1 as SNHLY and CDR2 as FYNNEI. This CDR3 is 13 amino acids long. The CDR3 bases are TGTGCCAGCAGTGATATTCGGGGGAGGGAGCAGTACTTC. This sequence encodes CASSDIRGREQYF.

The V call is TRBV19, the J call TRBJ1-5; no reliable D call. Trimming took 2 bases from V and 2 from J, leaving 7 bases between them. The V gene's germline CDR1 is LNHDA and CDR2 SQIVND (reference sequence). The CDR3 length is 14 residues. CDR3 sequence: CASSIRRGNQPQHF. In DNA form, the CDR3 reads TGTGCCAGTAGTATACGTAGAGGCAATCAGCCCCAGCATTTT.

V usage is TRBV27 and J usage is TRBJ1-1; D may be TRBD1 (6 bases). Trimming took off 10 bases at V and 1 base at J, with 10 bases between the two ends. From germline, CDR1 is MNHEY and CDR2 SMNVEV (reference sequence). The CDR3 totals 12 residues. This CDR3 reads CATQTGNTEAFF. CDR3 DNA: TGTGCCACCCAGACAGGGAACACTGAAGCTTTCTTT.

This chain joins TRBV14 and TRBJ2-1; the D gene is possibly TRBD2 (6 bases). The CDR3 length is 16 residues. V was shortened by 2 bases and J by 2 bases, with 13 bases between the two germline ends. Per germline, CDR1 SGHDN and CDR2 FVKESK. CDR3 in DNA: TGTGCCAGCAGCCAACACATGGAGGGCCCCTACAATGAGCAGTTCTTC. As protein: CASSQHMEGPYNEQFF.

The chain employs TRBV5-1 and TRBJ2-3, with D unclear. The V end was cut by 4 bases, the J end by 4 bases, with 7 bases between. Germline CDR1 is SGHRS and CDR2 is YFSETQ. The CDR3 has 12 amino acids. The CDR3 loop reads CASSPVADTQYF. The DNA for the CDR3 is TGCGCCAGCAGCCCCGTCGCAGATACGCAGTATTTT. The full variable domain, completed using reference TRBV5-1 and TRBJ2-3, is KAGVTQTPRYLIKTRGQQVTLSCSPISGHRSVSWYQQTPGQGLQFLFEYFSETQRNKGNFPGRFSGRQFSNSRSEMNVSTLELGDSALYLCASSPVADTQYFGPGTRLTVL.

V and J are TRBV4-1 and TRBJ1-1; D is perhaps TRBD1 (5 bases). Germline V CDR1 and CDR2: MGHRA, YSYEKL. V was trimmed by 1 base and J by 5 bases, leaving 20 bases between them. This CDR3 has 17 amino acids. CDR3 sequence: CASSQVYGVGGKTEAFF. The DNA for the CDR3 is TGCGCCAGCAGCCAAGTTTATGGGGTTGGGGGGAAAACTGAAGCTTTCTTT.